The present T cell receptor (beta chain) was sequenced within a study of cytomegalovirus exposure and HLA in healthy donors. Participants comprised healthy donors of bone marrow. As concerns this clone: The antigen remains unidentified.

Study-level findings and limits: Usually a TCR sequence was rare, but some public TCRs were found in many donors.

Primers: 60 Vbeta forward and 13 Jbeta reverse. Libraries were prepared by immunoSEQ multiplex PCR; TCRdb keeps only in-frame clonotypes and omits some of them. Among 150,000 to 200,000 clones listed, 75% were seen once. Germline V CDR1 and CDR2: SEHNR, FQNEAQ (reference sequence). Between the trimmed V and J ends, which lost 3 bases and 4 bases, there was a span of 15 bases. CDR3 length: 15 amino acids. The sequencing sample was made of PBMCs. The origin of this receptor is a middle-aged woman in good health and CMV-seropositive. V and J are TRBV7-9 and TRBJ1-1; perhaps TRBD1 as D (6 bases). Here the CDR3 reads CASSFVQGRSTEAFF. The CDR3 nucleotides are TGTGCCAGCAGCTTCGTACAGGGAAGAAGCACTGAAGCTTTCTTT.